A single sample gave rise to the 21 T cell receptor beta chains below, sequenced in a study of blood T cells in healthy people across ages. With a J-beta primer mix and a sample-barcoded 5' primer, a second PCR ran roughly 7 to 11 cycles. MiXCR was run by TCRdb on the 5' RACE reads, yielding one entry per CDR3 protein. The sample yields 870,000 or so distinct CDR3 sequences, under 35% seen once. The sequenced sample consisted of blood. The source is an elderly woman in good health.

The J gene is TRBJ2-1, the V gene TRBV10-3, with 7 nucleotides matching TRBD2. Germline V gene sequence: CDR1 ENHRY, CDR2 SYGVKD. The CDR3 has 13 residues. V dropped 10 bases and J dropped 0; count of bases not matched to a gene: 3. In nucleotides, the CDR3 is TGTGCCAACTCGGGGGGCTCCTACAATGAGCAGTTCTTC. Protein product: CANSGGSYNEQFF.

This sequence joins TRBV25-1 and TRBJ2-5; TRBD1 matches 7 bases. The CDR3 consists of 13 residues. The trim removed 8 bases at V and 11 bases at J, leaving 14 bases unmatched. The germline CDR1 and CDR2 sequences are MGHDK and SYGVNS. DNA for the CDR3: TGTGCCAGCGCCAAGACAGGGATGAATGAGCAGTACTTC. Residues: CASAKTGMNEQYF.

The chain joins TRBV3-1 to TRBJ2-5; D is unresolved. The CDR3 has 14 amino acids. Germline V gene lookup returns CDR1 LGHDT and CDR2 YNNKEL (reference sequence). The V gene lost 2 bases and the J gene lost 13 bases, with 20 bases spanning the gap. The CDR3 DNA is TGTGCCAGCAGCCAAAGTTCAGGAAGCTACGAGCGGTACTTC. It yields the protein CASSQSSGSYERYF.

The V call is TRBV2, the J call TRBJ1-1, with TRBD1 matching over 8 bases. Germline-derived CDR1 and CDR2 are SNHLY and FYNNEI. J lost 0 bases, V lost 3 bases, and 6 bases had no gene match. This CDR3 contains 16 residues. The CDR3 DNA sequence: TGTGCCAGCAGTGACCAGGGGGCGCGTTTGAACACTGAAGCTTTCTTT. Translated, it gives CASSDQGARLNTEAFF.

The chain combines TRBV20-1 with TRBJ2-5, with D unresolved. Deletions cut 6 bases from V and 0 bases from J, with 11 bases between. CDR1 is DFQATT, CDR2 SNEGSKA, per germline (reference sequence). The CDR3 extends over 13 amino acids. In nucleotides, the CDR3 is TGCAGTGCAAAAAGACGGTACCAAGAGACCCAGTACTTC. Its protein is CSAKRRYQETQYF.

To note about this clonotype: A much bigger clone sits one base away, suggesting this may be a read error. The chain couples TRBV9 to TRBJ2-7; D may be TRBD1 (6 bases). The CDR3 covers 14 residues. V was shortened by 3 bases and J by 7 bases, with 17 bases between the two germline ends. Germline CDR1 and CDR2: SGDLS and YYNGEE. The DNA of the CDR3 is TGTGCCAGCAGCGCAAGCCCAGGGGAACGGGAGCAGTACTTC. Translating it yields CASSASPGEREQYF.

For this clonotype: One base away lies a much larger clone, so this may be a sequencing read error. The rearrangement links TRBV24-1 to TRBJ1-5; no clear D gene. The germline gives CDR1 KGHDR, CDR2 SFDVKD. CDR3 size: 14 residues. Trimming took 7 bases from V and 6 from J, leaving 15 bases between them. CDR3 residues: CATRVGREGQPQHF. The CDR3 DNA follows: TGTGCCACCAGGGTTGGAAGGGAGGGTCAGCCCCAGCATTTT.

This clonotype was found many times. The CDR3 DNA reads TGTGCCAGCAGCTTAGAGGCGGGGGGGGCCAAAAACATTCAGTACTTC. Its translation: CASSLEAGGAKNIQYF. The chain couples TRBV7-2 to TRBJ2-4; TRBD2 agrees at 9 bases. The V and J ends lost 1 base and 1 base, in that order; junction bases with no gene match: 2. CDR3 size: 16 residues. Looked up from germline, CDR1 is SGHTA and CDR2 is FQGNSA.

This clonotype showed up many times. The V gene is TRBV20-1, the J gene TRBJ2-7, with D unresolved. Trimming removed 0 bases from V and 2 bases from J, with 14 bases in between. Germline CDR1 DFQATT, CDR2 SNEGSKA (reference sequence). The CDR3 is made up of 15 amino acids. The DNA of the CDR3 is TGCAGTGCTAGAGATGGAGCCTTCGGAGCCTACGAGCAGTACTTC. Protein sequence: CSARDGAFGAYEQYF.

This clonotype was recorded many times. Here the CDR3 reads CASSFLPGPLGSYEQYF. In DNA, the CDR3 is TGTGCCAGCAGCTTCCTTCCGGGACCCCTTGGCTCCTACGAGCAGTACTTC. The V call is TRBV7-2, the J call TRBJ2-7, with D perhaps TRBD1 or TRBD2 (5 bases each). V was pared by 3 bases and J by 0 bases, with 18 bases between. Germline V gene sequence: CDR1 SGHTA, CDR2 FQGNSA. This CDR3 spans 17 amino acids.

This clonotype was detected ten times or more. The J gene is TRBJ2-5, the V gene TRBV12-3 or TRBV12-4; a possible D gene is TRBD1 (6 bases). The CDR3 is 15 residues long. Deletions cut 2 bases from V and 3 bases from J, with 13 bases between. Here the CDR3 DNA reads TGTGCCAGCAGTTTACTAGGACAGATAGAAGAGACCCAGTACTTC. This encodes CASSLLGQIEETQYF.

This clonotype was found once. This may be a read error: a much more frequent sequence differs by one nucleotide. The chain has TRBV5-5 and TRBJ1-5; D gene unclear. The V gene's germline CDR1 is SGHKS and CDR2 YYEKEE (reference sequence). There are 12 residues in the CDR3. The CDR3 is CAGSENNQPQHF. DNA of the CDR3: TGTGCCGGCAGCGAAAACAATCAGCCCCAGCATTTT.

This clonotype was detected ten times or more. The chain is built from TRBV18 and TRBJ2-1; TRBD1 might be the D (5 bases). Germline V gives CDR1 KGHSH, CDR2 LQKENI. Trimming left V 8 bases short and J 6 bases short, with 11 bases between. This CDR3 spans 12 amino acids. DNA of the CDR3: TGTGCCAGCAGTCCCCAGGGCAATGAGCAGTTCTTC. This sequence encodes CASSPQGNEQFF.

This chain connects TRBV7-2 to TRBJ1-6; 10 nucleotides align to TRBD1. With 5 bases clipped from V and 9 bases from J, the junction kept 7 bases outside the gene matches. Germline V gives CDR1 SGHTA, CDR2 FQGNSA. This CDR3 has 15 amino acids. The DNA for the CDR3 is TGTGCCAGCAGCCGGACAGGGGGGGTGGGTTCACCCCTCCACTTT. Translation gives CASSRTGGVGSPLHF.

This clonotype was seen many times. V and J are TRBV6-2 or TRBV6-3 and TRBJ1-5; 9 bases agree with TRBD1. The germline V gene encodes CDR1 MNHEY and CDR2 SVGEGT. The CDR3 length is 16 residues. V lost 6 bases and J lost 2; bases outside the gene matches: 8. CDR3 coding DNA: TGTGCCAGCAGCAGTCACAGGGGGCTCGGCAATCAGCCCCAGCATTTT. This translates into CASSSHRGLGNQPQHF.

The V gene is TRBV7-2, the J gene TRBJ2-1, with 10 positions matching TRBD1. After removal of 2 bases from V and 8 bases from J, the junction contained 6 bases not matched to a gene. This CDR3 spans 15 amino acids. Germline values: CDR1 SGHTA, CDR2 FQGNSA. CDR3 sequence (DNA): TGTGCCAGCAGCTTAATGGGACAGGGGTGCGATGAGCAGTTCTTC. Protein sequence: CASSLMGQGCDEQFF.

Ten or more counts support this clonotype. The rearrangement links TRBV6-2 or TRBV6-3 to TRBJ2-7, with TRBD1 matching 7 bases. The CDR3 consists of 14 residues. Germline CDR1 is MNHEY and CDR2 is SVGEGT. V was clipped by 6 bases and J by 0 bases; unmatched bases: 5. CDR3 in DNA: TGTGCCAGCAGGAGGACAGGATCCTCCTACGAGCAGTACTTC. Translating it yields CASRRTGSSYEQYF.

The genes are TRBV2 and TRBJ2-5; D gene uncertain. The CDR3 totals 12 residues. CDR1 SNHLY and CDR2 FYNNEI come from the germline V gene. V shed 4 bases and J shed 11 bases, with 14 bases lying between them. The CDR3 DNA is TGTGCCAGCAGTGTACTAAGGGAAGAGCAGTACTTC. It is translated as CASSVLREEQYF. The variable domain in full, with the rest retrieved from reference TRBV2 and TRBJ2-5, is EPEVTQTPSHQVTQMGQEVILRCVPISNHLYFYWYRQILGQKVEFLVSFYNNEISEKSEIFDDQFSVERPDGSNFTLKIRSTKLEDSAMYFCASSVLREEQYFGPGTRLLVL.

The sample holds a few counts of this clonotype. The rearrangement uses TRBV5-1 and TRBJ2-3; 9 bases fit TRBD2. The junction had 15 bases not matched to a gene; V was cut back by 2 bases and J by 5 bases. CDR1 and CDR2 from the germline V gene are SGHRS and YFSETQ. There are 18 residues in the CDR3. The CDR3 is CASSFIGSGGPGGDTQYF. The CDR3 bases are TGCGCCAGCAGCTTCATAGGTAGCGGGGGTCCAGGCGGAGATACGCAGTATTTT. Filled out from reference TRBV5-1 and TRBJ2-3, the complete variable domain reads KAGVTQTPRYLIKTRGQQVTLSCSPISGHRSVSWYQQTPGQGLQFLFEYFSETQRNKGNFPGRFSGRQFSNSRSEMNVSTLELGDSALYLCASSFIGSGGPGGDTQYFGPGTRLTVL.

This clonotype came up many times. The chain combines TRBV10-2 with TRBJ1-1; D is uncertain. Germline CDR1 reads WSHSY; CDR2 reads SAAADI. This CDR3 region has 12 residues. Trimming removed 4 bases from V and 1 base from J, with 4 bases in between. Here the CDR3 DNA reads TGCGCCAGCAGTGGACAGAACACTGAAGCTTTCTTT. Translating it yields CASSGQNTEAFF.

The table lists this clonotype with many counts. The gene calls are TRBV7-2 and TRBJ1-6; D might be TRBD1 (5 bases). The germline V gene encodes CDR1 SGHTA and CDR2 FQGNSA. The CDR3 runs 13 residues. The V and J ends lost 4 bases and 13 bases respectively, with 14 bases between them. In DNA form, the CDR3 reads TGTGCCAGCAGCTCCGACAGCAGGGAGCCCCTCCACTTT. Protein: CASSSDSREPLHF.